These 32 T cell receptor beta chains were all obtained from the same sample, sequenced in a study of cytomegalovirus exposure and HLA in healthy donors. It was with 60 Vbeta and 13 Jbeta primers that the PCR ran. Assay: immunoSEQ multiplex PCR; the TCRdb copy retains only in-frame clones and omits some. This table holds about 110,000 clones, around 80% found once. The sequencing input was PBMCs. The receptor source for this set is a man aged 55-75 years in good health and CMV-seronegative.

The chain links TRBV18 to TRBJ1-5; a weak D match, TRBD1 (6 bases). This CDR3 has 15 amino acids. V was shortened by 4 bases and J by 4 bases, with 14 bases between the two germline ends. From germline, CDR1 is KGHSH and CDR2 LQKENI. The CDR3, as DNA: TGTGCCAGCTCACTACAGGGTAATGGGAATCAGCCCCAGCATTTT. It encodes CASSLQGNGNQPQHF.

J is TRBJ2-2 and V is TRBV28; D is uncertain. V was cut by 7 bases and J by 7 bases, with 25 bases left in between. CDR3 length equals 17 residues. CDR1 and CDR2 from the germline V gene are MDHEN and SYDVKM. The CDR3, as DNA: TGTGCCAGCACCCTCTCCTCCTGGGCGAATGTACGCGGGGAGCTGTTTTTT. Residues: CASTLSSWANVRGELFF.

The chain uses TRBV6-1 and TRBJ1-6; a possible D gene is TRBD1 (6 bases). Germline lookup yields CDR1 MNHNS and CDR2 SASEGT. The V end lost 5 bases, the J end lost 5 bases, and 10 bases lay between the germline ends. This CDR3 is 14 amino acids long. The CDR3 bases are TGTGCCAGCAGTTTTGACAGGAATAATTCACCCCTCCACTTT. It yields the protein CASSFDRNNSPLHF.

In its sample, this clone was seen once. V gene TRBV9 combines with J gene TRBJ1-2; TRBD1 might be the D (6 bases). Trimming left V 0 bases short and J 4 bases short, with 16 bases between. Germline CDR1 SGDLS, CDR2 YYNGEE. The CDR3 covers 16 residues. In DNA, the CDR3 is TGTGCCAGCAGCGTAGGGAGGTGGGACACTTCCTATGGCTACACCTTC. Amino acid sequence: CASSVGRWDTSYGYTF. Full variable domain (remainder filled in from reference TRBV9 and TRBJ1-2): DSGVTQTPKHLITATGQRVTLRCSPRSGDLSVYWYQQSLDQGLQFLIQYYNGEERAKGNILERFSAQQFPDLHSELNLSSLELGDSALYFCASSVGRWDTSYGYTFGSGTRLTVV.

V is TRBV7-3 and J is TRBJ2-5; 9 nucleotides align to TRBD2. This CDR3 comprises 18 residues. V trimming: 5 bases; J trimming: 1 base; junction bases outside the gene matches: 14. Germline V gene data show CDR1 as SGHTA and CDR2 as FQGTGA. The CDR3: CASSPNGVGGGAQETQYF. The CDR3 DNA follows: TGTGCCAGCAGCCCAAACGGGGTTGGCGGGGGGGCCCAAGAGACCCAGTACTTC. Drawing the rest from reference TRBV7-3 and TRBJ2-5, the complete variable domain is GAGVSQTPSNKVTEKGKYVELRCDPISGHTALYWYRQSLGQGPEFLIYFQGTGAADDSGLPNDRFFAVRPEGSVSTLKIQRTERGDSAVYLCASSPNGVGGGAQETQYFGPGTRLLVL.

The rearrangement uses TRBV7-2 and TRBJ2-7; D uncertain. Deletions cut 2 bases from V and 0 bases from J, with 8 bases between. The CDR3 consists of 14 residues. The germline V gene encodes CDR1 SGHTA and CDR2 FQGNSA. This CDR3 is CASSLNPSSYEQYF. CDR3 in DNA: TGTGCCAGCAGCTTAAATCCGAGCTCCTACGAGCAGTACTTC.

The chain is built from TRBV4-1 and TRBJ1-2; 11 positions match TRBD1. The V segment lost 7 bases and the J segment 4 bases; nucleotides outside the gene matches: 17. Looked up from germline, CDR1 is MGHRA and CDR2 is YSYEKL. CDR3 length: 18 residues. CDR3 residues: CASTLATGGTGGSYGYTF. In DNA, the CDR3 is TGCGCCAGCACCCTAGCCACGGGCGGGACAGGGGGATCCTATGGCTACACCTTC.

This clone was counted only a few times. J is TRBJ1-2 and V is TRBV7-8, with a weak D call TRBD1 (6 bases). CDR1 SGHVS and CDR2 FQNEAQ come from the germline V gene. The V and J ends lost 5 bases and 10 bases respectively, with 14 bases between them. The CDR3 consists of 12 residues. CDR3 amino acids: CASSLRDKNYTF. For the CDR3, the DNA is TGTGCCAGCAGCCTCCGGGACAAAAACTACACCTTC.

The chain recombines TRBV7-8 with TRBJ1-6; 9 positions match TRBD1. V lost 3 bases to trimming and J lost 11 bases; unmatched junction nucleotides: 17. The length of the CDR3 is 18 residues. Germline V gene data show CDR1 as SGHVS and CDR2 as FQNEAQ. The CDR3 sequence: CASSFRDRAALFGAPLHF. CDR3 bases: TGTGCCAGCAGCTTCCGGGACAGGGCTGCTTTATTTGGAGCACCCCTCCACTTT.

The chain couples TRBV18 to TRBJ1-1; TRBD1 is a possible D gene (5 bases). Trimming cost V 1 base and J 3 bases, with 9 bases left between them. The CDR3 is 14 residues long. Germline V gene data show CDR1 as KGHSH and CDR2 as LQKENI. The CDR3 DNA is TGTGCCAGCTCACCACGGGGGGTGGACACTGAAGCTTTCTTT. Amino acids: CASSPRGVDTEAFF. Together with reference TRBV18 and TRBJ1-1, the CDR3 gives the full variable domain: NAGVMQNPRHLVRRRGQEARLRCSPMKGHSHVYWYRQLPEEGLKFMVYLQKENIIDESGMPKERFSAEFPKEGPSILRIQQVVRGDSAAYFCASSPRGVDTEAFFGQGTRLTVV.

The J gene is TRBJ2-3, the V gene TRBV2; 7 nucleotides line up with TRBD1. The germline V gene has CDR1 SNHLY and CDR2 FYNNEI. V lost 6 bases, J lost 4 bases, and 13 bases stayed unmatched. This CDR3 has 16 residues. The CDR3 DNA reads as TGTGCCAGCAGGAGGGGGAGAACAGGGGTGGCAGATACGCAGTATTTT. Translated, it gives CASRRGRTGVADTQYF. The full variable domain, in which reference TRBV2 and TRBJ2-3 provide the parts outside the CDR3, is EPEVTQTPSHQVTQMGQEVILRCVPISNHLYFYWYRQILGQKVEFLVSFYNNEISEKSEIFDDQFSVERPDGSNFTLKIRSTKLEDSAMYFCASRRGRTGVADTQYFGPGTRLTVL.

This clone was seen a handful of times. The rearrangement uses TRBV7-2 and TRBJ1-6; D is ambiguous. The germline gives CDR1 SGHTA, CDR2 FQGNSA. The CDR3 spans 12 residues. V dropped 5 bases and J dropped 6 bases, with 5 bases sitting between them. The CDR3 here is CASSESNSPLHF. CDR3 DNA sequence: TGTGCCAGCAGCGAGAGTAATTCACCCCTCCACTTT.

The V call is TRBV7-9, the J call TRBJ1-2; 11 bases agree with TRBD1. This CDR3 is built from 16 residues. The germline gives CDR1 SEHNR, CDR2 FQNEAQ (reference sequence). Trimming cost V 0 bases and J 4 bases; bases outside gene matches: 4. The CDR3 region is CASSLAQGTGGYGYTF. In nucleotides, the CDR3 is TGTGCCAGCAGCTTAGCGCAAGGGACAGGGGGCTATGGCTACACCTTC. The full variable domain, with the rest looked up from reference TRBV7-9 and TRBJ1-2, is DTGVSQNPRHKITKRGQNVTFRCDPISEHNRLYWYRQTLGQGPEFLTYFQNEAQLEKSRLLSDRFSAERPKGSFSTLEIQRTEQGDSAMYLCASSLAQGTGGYGYTFGSGTRLTVV.

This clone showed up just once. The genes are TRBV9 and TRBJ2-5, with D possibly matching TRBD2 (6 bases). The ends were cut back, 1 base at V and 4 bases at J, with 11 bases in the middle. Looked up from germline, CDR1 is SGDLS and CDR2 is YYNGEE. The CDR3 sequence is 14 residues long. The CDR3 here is CASSVSPSAETQYF. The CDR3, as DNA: TGTGCCAGCAGCGTAAGCCCTAGCGCAGAGACCCAGTACTTC.

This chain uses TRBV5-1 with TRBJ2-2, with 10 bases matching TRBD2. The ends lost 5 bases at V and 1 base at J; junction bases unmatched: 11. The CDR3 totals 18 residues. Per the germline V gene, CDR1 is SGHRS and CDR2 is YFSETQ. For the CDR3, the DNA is TGCGCCAGCAGGGGACTAGCGATCTCCTGGGGGAACACCGGGGAGCTGTTTTTT. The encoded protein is CASRGLAISWGNTGELFF.

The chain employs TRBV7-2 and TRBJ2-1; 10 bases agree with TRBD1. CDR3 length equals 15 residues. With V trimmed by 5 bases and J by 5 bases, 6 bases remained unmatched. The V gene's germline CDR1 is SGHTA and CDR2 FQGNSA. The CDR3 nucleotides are TGTGCCAGCAGCCCCGGGGGACAGGGGAACAATGAGCAGTTCTTC. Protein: CASSPGGQGNNEQFF.

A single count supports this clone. CDR3 sequence: CASSLGGGDSGYTF. The CDR3 DNA is TGCGCCAGCAGCTTGGGCGGGGGCGACAGCGGCTACACCTTC. The J gene is TRBJ1-2, the V gene TRBV5-1; perhaps TRBD1 as D (6 bases). This CDR3 has 14 residues. From germline, CDR1 is SGHRS and CDR2 YFSETQ. The V and J ends lost 0 bases and 8 bases respectively, with 14 bases between them.

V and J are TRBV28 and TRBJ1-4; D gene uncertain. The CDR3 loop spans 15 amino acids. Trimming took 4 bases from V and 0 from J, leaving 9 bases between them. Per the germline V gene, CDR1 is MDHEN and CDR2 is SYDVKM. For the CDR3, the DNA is TGTGCCAGCAGTTCGCCATCGGCAACTAATGAAAAACTGTTTTTT. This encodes CASSSPSATNEKLFF.

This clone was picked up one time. CDR3: CASSQDVGTSGAHTQYF. CDR3 sequence (DNA): TGCGCCAGCAGCCAAGACGTTGGAACTAGCGGAGCTCATACGCAGTATTTT. The chain employs TRBV4-3 and TRBJ2-3, with 8 positions matching TRBD2. The CDR3 runs 17 residues. V was clipped by 0 bases and J by 7 bases; unmatched bases: 12. Germline V CDR1 and CDR2: LGHNA, YSLEER.

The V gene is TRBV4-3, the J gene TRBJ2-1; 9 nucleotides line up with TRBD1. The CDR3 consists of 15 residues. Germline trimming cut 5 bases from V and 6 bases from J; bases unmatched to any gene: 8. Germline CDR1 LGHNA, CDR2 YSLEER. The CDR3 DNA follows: TGCGCCAGCAGCTTAGAATTACAGGGGGCCAATGAGCAGTTCTTC. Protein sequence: CASSLELQGANEQFF.

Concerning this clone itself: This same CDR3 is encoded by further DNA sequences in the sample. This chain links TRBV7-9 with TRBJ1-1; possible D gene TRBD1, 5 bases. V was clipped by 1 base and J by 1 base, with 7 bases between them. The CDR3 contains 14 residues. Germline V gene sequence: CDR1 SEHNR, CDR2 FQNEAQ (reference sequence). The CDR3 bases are TGTGCCAGCAGCTTAGGACAGACGAACACTGAAGCTTTCTTT. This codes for CASSLGQTNTEAFF.

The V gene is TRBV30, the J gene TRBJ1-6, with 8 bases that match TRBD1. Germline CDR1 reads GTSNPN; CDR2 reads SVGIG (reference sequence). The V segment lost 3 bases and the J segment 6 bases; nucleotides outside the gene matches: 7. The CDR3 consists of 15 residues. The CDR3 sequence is CAWRGPTGGNSPLHF. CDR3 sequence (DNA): TGTGCCTGGAGGGGTCCTACAGGGGGTAATTCACCCCTCCACTTT.

CDR3 coding DNA: TGTGCCAGCAGCTTAGGGGGGGGCCTCTACAATGAGCAGTTCTTC. Translation gives CASSLGGGLYNEQFF. The chain links TRBV7-2 to TRBJ2-1; TRBD2 might be the D (7 bases). The V gene's germline CDR1 is SGHTA and CDR2 FQGNSA. Trimming cost V 1 base and J 3 bases, with 10 bases left between them. The CDR3 loop spans 15 amino acids.

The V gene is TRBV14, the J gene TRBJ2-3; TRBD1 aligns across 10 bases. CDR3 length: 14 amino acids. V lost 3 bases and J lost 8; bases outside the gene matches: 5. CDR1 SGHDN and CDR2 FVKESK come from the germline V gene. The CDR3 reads CASSHGTGVATQYF. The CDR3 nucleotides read TGTGCCAGCAGCCACGGGACAGGGGTAGCTACGCAGTATTTT.

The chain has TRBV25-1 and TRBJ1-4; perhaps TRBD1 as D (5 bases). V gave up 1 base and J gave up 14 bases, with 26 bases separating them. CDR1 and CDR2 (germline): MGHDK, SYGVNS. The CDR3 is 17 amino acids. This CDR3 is CASSEFRSGSDANRLFF. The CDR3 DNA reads TGTGCCAGCAGTGAATTTAGGTCAGGGTCCGATGCCAACCGGCTGTTTTTT.

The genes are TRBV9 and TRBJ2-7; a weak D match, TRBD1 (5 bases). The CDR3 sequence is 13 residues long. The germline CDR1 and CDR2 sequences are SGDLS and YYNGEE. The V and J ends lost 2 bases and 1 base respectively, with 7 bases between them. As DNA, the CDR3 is TGTGCCAGCAGCGTTGACAGTTCCTACGAGCAGTACTTC. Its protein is CASSVDSSYEQYF. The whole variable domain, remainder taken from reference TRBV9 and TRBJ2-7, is DSGVTQTPKHLITATGQRVTLRCSPRSGDLSVYWYQQSLDQGLQFLIQYYNGEERAKGNILERFSAQQFPDLHSELNLSSLELGDSALYFCASSVDSSYEQYFGPGTRLTVT.

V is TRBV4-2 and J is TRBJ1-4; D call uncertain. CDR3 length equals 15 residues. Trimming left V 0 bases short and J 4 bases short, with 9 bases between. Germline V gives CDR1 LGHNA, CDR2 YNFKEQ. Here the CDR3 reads CASSQDLSSNEKLFF. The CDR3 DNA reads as TGTGCCAGCAGCCAAGATCTGAGTAGTAATGAAAAACTGTTTTTT.

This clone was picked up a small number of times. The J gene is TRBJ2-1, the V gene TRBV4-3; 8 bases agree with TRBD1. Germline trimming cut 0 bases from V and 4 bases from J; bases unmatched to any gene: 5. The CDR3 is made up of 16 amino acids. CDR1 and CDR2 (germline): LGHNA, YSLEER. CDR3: CASSQEGRGPYNEQFF. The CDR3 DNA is TGCGCCAGCAGCCAAGAGGGCAGGGGGCCATACAATGAGCAGTTCTTC.

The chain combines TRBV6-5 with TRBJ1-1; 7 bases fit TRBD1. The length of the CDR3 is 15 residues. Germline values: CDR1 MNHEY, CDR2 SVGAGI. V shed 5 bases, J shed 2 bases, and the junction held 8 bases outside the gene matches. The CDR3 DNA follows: TGTGCCAGCAGTCGAGGGGGCAGTTTAAACACTGAAGCTTTCTTT. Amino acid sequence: CASSRGGSLNTEAFF.

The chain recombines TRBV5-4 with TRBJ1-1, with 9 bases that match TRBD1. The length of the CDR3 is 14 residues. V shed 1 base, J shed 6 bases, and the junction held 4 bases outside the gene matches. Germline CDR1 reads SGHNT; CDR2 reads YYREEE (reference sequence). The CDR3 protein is CASSLPRTGAEAFF. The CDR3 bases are TGTGCCAGCAGCTTGCCAAGGACAGGGGCTGAAGCTTTCTTT.

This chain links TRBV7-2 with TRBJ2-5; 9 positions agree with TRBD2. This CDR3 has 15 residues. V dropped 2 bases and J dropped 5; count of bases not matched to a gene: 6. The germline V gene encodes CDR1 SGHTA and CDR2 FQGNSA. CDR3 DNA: TGTGCCAGCAGCTTAATGGCGGGGGGGCGGGAGACCCAGTACTTC. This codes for CASSLMAGGRETQYF.

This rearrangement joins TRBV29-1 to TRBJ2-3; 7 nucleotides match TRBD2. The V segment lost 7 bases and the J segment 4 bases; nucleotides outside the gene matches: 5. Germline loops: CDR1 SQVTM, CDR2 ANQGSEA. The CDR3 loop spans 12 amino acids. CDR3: CSAGAGADTQYF. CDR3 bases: TGCAGCGCCGGGGCGGGGGCAGATACGCAGTATTTT.